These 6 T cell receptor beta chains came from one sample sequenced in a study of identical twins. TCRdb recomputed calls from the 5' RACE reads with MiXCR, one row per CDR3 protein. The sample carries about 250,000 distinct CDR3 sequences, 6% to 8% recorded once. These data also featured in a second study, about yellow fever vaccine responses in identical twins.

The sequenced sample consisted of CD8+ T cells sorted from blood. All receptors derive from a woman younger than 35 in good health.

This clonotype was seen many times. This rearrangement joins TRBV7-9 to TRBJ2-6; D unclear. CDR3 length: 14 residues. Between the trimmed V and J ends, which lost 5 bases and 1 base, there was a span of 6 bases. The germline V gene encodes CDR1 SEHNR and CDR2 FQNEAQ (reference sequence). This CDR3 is CASSPSSGANVLTF. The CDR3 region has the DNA TGTGCCAGCAGCCCCTCGTCTGGGGCCAACGTCCTGACTTTC.

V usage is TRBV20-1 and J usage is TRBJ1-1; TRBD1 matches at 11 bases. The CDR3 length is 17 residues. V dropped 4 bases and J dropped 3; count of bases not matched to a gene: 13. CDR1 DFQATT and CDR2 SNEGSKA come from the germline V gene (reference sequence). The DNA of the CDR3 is TGCAGTGCTATCGGGACAGGGGGTGGCGAAGTAGACACTGAAGCTTTCTTT. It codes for CSAIGTGGGEVDTEAFF.

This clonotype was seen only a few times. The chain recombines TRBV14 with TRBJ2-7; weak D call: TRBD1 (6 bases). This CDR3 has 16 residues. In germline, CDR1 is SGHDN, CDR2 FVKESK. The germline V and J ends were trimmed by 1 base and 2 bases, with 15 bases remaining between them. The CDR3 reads CASSQVRWAGAYEQYF. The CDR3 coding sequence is TGTGCCAGCAGCCAAGTAAGATGGGCAGGGGCCTACGAGCAGTACTTC.

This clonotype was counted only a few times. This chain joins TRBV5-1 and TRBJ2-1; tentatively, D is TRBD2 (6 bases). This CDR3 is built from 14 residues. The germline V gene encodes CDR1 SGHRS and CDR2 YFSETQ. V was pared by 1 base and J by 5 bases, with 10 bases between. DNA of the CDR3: TGCGCCAGCAGCTTGAGCGGGCCACACAATGAGCAGTTCTTC. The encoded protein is CASSLSGPHNEQFF.

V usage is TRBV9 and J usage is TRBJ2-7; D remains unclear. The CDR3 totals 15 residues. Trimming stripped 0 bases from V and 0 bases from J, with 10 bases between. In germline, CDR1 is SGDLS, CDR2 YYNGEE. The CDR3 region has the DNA TGTGCCAGCAGCGTAGGGGGTGGGGACTCCTACGAGCAGTACTTC. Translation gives CASSVGGGDSYEQYF.

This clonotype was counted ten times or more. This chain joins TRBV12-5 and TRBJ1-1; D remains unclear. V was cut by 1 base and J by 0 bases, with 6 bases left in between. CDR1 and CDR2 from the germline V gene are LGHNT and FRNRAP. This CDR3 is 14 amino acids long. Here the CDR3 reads CASGLGGMNTEAFF. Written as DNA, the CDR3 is TGTGCTAGTGGTTTGGGGGGAATGAACACTGAAGCTTTCTTT.